This T cell receptor beta chain stems from a study of T cell responses to AZD1222 COVID-19 vaccine. Study-level background: Pooled together were second doses at about 4 or about 12 weeks.

Findings of the study overall: There were repertoire samples only from the period after the peak T cell response. Just six AZD1222 recipients were seropositive at baseline.

Profiled with immunoSEQ multiplex PCR; TCRdb holds only in-frame clones, not every one. This table holds 120,000 or so clones, around 92% found once. This clone has just one count. Its specificity is not known. Sequencing was performed on peripheral blood, taken on day 0 of AZD1222 vaccination. The clonotype comes from an adult in good health.

The CDR3 DNA reads TGTGCAAGTCGCTCCCACCTAGAGTCTGGAAACACCATATATTTT. Encoded protein: CASRSHLESGNTIYF. This chain uses TRBV12-2 with TRBJ1-3. TRBV12-2 is flagged as a pseudogene. CDR3 size: 15 residues.